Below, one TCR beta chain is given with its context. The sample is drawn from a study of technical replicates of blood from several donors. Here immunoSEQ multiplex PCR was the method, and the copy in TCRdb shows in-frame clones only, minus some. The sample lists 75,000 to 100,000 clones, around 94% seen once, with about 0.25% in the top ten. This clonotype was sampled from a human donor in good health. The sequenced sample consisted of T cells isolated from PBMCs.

CDR3 in amino acids: CASSQDPAEGAYEQYF. The CDR3 coding sequence is TGTGCCAGCAGCCAAGATCCGGCTGAGGGGGCCTACGAGCAGTACTTC. The chain couples TRBV4-2 to TRBJ2-7; D possibly corresponds to TRBD1 (6 bases). CDR1 is LGHNA and CDR2 is YNFKEQ in the germline V gene. V was pared by 0 bases and J by 2 bases, with 14 bases between. The CDR3 is made up of 16 amino acids.